A selection of T cell receptor beta chains follows, all from one sample in a study of cytomegalovirus exposure and HLA in healthy donors. Assay used: immunoSEQ multiplex PCR; TCRdb lists only in-frame clones, some missing. The sample lists about 210,000 clones, about four fifths seen once, with 4.5% to 7% in the top ten. Sequenced sample: PBMCs. These receptors came from a man in his forties or fifties in good health and CMV-seropositive. Both conserved end residues are part of each CDR3. Each record gives: D gene, J gene, V gene, clone size, CDR3 DNA, CDR3 protein. D genes are given only for firm matches. The size field is filled for only some rows; it gives once, few, many or a size class.

D gene: .; J gene: TRBJ2-7; V gene: TRBV27; clone size: .; CDR3 DNA: TGTGCCAGCAGACCGGGACACGGAACCTACGAGCAGTACTTC; CDR3 protein: CASRPGHGTYEQYF
D gene: .; J gene: TRBJ2-5; V gene: TRBV7-9; clone size: .; CDR3 DNA: TGTGCCAGCGTCTTTCAGGGGGAGACCCAGTACTTC; CDR3 protein: CASVFQGETQYF
D gene: .; J gene: TRBJ1-5; V gene: TRBV27; clone size: once; CDR3 DNA: TGTGCCAGCAGTTTCTACAGGGATAGCAATCAGCCCCAGCATTTT; CDR3 protein: CASSFYRDSNQPQHF
D gene: .; J gene: TRBJ2-1; V gene: TRBV12-5; clone size: .; CDR3 DNA: TGTGCTAGTGGTTTGGTCACAGGGTCGGGGCAGTTCTTC; CDR3 protein: CASGLVTGSGQFF
D gene: TRBD1; J gene: TRBJ2-5; V gene: TRBV14; clone size: .; CDR3 DNA: TGTGCCAGCAGCCAAGCGTCTTACAGGGGGCGCCGAGAGACCCAGTACTTC; CDR3 protein: CASSQASYRGRRETQYF
D gene: .; J gene: TRBJ2-2; V gene: TRBV6-5; clone size: .; CDR3 DNA: TGTGCCAGCAGTTACGGGCTAGCGAGTTACACCGGGGAGCTGTTTTTT; CDR3 protein: CASSYGLASYTGELFF
D gene: .; J gene: TRBJ2-1; V gene: TRBV19; clone size: .; CDR3 DNA: TGTGCCAGTAGTATTCGGGGTCCCTACAATGAGCAGTTCTTC; CDR3 protein: CASSIRGPYNEQFF
D gene: .; J gene: TRBJ2-5; V gene: TRBV27; clone size: once; CDR3 DNA: TGTGCCAGCAGTTTAAACTCCGGGGAGACCCAGTACTTC; CDR3 protein: CASSLNSGETQYF
D gene: TRBD2; J gene: TRBJ2-1; V gene: TRBV14; clone size: .; CDR3 DNA: TGTGCCAGCAGCCGCGCGTCAGCGGGGAACAATGAGCAGTTCTTC; CDR3 protein: CASSRASAGNNEQFF
D gene: .; J gene: TRBJ2-2; V gene: TRBV7-9; clone size: .; CDR3 DNA: TGTGCCAGCAGCTTGGCCGCTACGCGGGGTAACACCGGGGAGCTGTTTTTT; CDR3 protein: CASSLAATRGNTGELFF
D gene: TRBD2; J gene: TRBJ2-1; V gene: TRBV30; clone size: .; CDR3 DNA: TGTGCCTGGAGCCATCAGGGAGGGAAATCATACAATGAGCAGTTCTTC; CDR3 protein: CAWSHQGGKSYNEQFF
D gene: TRBD1; J gene: TRBJ1-3; V gene: TRBV11-3; clone size: once; CDR3 DNA: TGTGCCAGCAGCTTCGGGACAGGAACCTCTGGAAACACCATATATTTT; CDR3 protein: CASSFGTGTSGNTIYF
D gene: TRBD1; J gene: TRBJ2-1; V gene: TRBV19; clone size: .; CDR3 DNA: TGTGCCAGTAGTATAGAAGGGGGCGTTGGGTTCAATGAGCAGTTCTTC; CDR3 protein: CASSIEGGVGFNEQFF
D gene: .; J gene: TRBJ1-3; V gene: TRBV19; clone size: .; CDR3 DNA: TGTGCCAGTCGGTTGGAGAGAAACACCATATATTTT; CDR3 protein: CASRLERNTIYF
D gene: TRBD1; J gene: TRBJ2-1; V gene: TRBV5-6; clone size: once; CDR3 DNA: TGTGCCAGCAGCTTGGCGGGACAGGGGTTCTACAATGAGCAGTTCTTC; CDR3 protein: CASSLAGQGFYNEQFF
D gene: .; J gene: TRBJ1-5; V gene: TRBV6-5; clone size: .; CDR3 DNA: TGTGCCAGCAGCCCACCGGGTTTGTTGGGGCCCCAGCATTTT; CDR3 protein: CASSPPGLLGPQHF
D gene: TRBD2; J gene: TRBJ2-2; V gene: TRBV6-1; clone size: .; CDR3 DNA: TGTGCCAGCAGTGAAAACCCCCCCATACCTAGCGGGTGGGGAGGGGAGCTGTTTTTT; CDR3 protein: CASSENPPIPSGWGGELFF
D gene: TRBD1; J gene: TRBJ1-2; V gene: TRBV14; clone size: .; CDR3 DNA: TGTGCCAGCAGCCTCCCCGGACAGGGGAACTATGGCTACACCTTC; CDR3 protein: CASSLPGQGNYGYTF
D gene: .; J gene: TRBJ2-3; V gene: TRBV7-8; clone size: .; CDR3 DNA: TGTGCCAGCAGCTCTCTAGTGGCAGGCACAGATACGCAGTATTTT; CDR3 protein: CASSSLVAGTDTQYF
D gene: .; J gene: TRBJ2-1; V gene: TRBV4-1; clone size: .; CDR3 DNA: TGCGCCAGCAGCCAAGTCAGGGGCAATGAGCAGTTCTTC; CDR3 protein: CASSQVRGNEQFF
D gene: TRBD1; J gene: TRBJ1-1; V gene: TRBV6-1; clone size: .; CDR3 DNA: TGTGCCAGCGGGACAGAGAACACTGAAGCTTTCTTT; CDR3 protein: CASGTENTEAFF
D gene: TRBD1; J gene: TRBJ1-4; V gene: TRBV11-3; clone size: .; CDR3 DNA: TGTGCCAGCAGGGCCACCGGGACAGGGGAAAAACTGTTTTTT; CDR3 protein: CASRATGTGEKLFF
D gene: .; J gene: TRBJ2-7; V gene: TRBV6-5; clone size: .; CDR3 DNA: TGTGCCAGCAGTTACTCGCGACTTTACGAGCAGTACTTC; CDR3 protein: CASSYSRLYEQYF
D gene: .; J gene: TRBJ1-2; V gene: TRBV5-8; clone size: .; CDR3 DNA: TGTGCCAGCAGCACCCGCGGCAGGGGCGGCTATGGCTACACCTTC; CDR3 protein: CASSTRGRGGYGYTF
D gene: TRBD1; J gene: TRBJ1-4; V gene: TRBV6-1; clone size: .; CDR3 DNA: TGTGCCAGCAGCACCGACAGGGAACCTGAAAAACTGTTTTTT; CDR3 protein: CASSTDREPEKLFF
D gene: TRBD2; J gene: TRBJ2-5; V gene: TRBV19; clone size: .; CDR3 DNA: TGTGCCAGTAGTGGGACTAGCGGGAGTGGCGAGACCCAGTACTTC; CDR3 protein: CASSGTSGSGETQYF
D gene: .; J gene: TRBJ2-7; V gene: TRBV5-6; clone size: .; CDR3 DNA: TGTGCCAGCAGCTTATCAGGGGACGAGCAGTACTTC; CDR3 protein: CASSLSGDEQYF
D gene: .; J gene: TRBJ2-3; V gene: TRBV2; clone size: .; CDR3 DNA: TGTGCCAGCAGGGCTTGGGGCCTCACAGATACGCAGTATTTT; CDR3 protein: CASRAWGLTDTQYF
D gene: TRBD1; J gene: TRBJ1-5; V gene: TRBV6-1; clone size: once; CDR3 DNA: TGTGCCAGCAGTTCCGGACAGGGTTATCAGCCCCAGCATTTT; CDR3 protein: CASSSGQGYQPQHF
D gene: .; J gene: TRBJ2-3; V gene: TRBV5-8; clone size: .; CDR3 DNA: TGTGCCAGCAGCTTGTCGACAGGGAGGTGGTTTGCAGATACGCAGTATTTT; CDR3 protein: CASSLSTGRWFADTQYF
D gene: .; J gene: TRBJ1-1; V gene: TRBV19; clone size: .; CDR3 DNA: TGTGCCAGTAGTAACACAGGGAACACTGAAGCTTTCTTT; CDR3 protein: CASSNTGNTEAFF
D gene: .; J gene: TRBJ2-2; V gene: TRBV6-5; clone size: .; CDR3 DNA: TGTGCCAGCAGTTTAGCCGTAGCGGCGCCGGGCGGGGAGCTGTTTTTT; CDR3 protein: CASSLAVAAPGGELFF
D gene: .; J gene: TRBJ1-5; V gene: TRBV19; clone size: .; CDR3 DNA: TGTGCCAGTAGTATAATTTCGGGATCGAATCAGCCCCAGCATTTT; CDR3 protein: CASSIISGSNQPQHF
D gene: TRBD2; J gene: TRBJ2-1; V gene: TRBV6-5; clone size: .; CDR3 DNA: TGTGCCAGCACTGATAGACTAGCGGGGTACAATGAGCAGTTCTTC; CDR3 protein: CASTDRLAGYNEQFF
D gene: .; J gene: TRBJ2-1; V gene: TRBV10-1; clone size: few; CDR3 DNA: TGCGCCAGTCCCCCGCCGTTGCGGGAAGTCAACAATGAGCAGTTCTTC; CDR3 protein: CASPPPLREVNNEQFF
D gene: TRBD2; J gene: TRBJ2-2; V gene: TRBV7-9; clone size: .; CDR3 DNA: TGTGCCAGCAGCCCCGGGACTAGCGGGATTGGCGGGGAGCTGTTTTTT; CDR3 protein: CASSPGTSGIGGELFF
D gene: TRBD2; J gene: TRBJ2-7; V gene: TRBV10-3; clone size: .; CDR3 DNA: TGTGCCATCAGTGGGGGGGGGAACGAGCAGTACTTC; CDR3 protein: CAISGGGNEQYF
D gene: TRBD2; J gene: TRBJ2-2; V gene: TRBV19; clone size: once; CDR3 DNA: TGTGCCAGTAGTTCGCTAGCGGGATCGTCGTCCGGGGAGCTGTTTTTT; CDR3 protein: CASSSLAGSSSGELFF
D gene: .; J gene: TRBJ1-1; V gene: TRBV10-3; clone size: few; CDR3 DNA: TGTGCCATCAGTGAGCCGGGAAGTAACGCTGAAGCTTTCTTT; CDR3 protein: CAISEPGSNAEAFF
D gene: .; J gene: TRBJ2-5; V gene: TRBV4-2; clone size: .; CDR3 DNA: TGTGCCAGCAGCCAAGATCATAGGAGGTACCAAGAGACCCAGTACTTC; CDR3 protein: CASSQDHRRYQETQYF
D gene: .; J gene: TRBJ2-2; V gene: TRBV12-2; clone size: .; CDR3 DNA: TGTGCAAGTCGCAGTAGCGGACCTGGGAACACCGGGGAGCTGTTTTTT; CDR3 protein: CASRSSGPGNTGELFF
D gene: TRBD1; J gene: TRBJ1-2; V gene: TRBV4-1; clone size: .; CDR3 DNA: TGCGCCAGCAGCCTACAGGGGGCCTATGGCTACACCTTC; CDR3 protein: CASSLQGAYGYTF
D gene: TRBD1; J gene: TRBJ1-1; V gene: TRBV4-1; clone size: .; CDR3 DNA: TGCGCCAGCAGCCAAACGGGGACAGCCGGCACTGAAGCTTTCTTT; CDR3 protein: CASSQTGTAGTEAFF
D gene: TRBD2; J gene: TRBJ2-1; V gene: TRBV15; clone size: .; CDR3 DNA: TGTGCCACCAGCAAACTAGCGGGAGGTGAGCAGTTCTTC; CDR3 protein: CATSKLAGGEQFF
D gene: TRBD2; J gene: TRBJ2-1; V gene: TRBV5-4; clone size: .; CDR3 DNA: TGTGCCAGCGGACCGGGACTAGCGGGAGGGCTTGAGCAGTTCTTC; CDR3 protein: CASGPGLAGGLEQFF
D gene: TRBD1; J gene: TRBJ1-2; V gene: TRBV27; clone size: .; CDR3 DNA: TGTGCCAGCAGTCTACAGGGGAACGGCTATGGCTACACCTTC; CDR3 protein: CASSLQGNGYGYTF
D gene: TRBD2; J gene: TRBJ2-3; V gene: TRBV15; clone size: .; CDR3 DNA: TGTGCCAGCAACTCGGGCTTGGGCGGGGGTGGCACAGATACGCAGTATTTT; CDR3 protein: CASNSGLGGGGTDTQYF
D gene: .; J gene: TRBJ1-1; V gene: TRBV4-1; clone size: .; CDR3 DNA: TGCGCCAGCAGCCAAATTTCAAAGAACACTGAAGCTTTCTTT; CDR3 protein: CASSQISKNTEAFF
D gene: TRBD2; J gene: TRBJ2-3; V gene: TRBV10-2; clone size: .; CDR3 DNA: TGCGCCAGCAGTGCCGGGACTAGCGGCAGGGGAGATACGCAGTATTTT; CDR3 protein: CASSAGTSGRGDTQYF
D gene: TRBD1; J gene: TRBJ1-1; V gene: TRBV6-6; clone size: .; CDR3 DNA: TGTGCCAGCAGTGCGTCCGGGACAGGATCTGAAGCTTTCTTT; CDR3 protein: CASSASGTGSEAFF
D gene: .; J gene: TRBJ1-5; V gene: TRBV10-1; clone size: .; CDR3 DNA: TGCGCCAGCTCCGGGGATTCGGCTCAGCCCCAGCATTTT; CDR3 protein: CASSGDSAQPQHF
D gene: TRBD1; J gene: TRBJ1-2; V gene: TRBV6-1; clone size: .; CDR3 DNA: TGTGCCAGCAGTGAACAGGGGGCGAACTATGGCTACACCTTC; CDR3 protein: CASSEQGANYGYTF
D gene: TRBD2; J gene: TRBJ2-2; V gene: TRBV4-1; clone size: .; CDR3 DNA: TGCGCCAGCAGTTCCGTAGCGGGAGGGAACACCGGGGAGCTGTTTTTT; CDR3 protein: CASSSVAGGNTGELFF
D gene: TRBD1; J gene: TRBJ1-4; V gene: TRBV9; clone size: .; CDR3 DNA: TGTGCCAGCAGCGTAGGGACAGGCGCCCTTAATGAAAAACTGTTTTTT; CDR3 protein: CASSVGTGALNEKLFF
D gene: TRBD1; J gene: TRBJ1-2; V gene: TRBV25-1; clone size: few; CDR3 DNA: TGTGCCAGCAGCCAACTACCTACGGGACAGGGCGAACGGGAAGGCTACACCTTC; CDR3 protein: CASSQLPTGQGEREGYTF
D gene: .; J gene: TRBJ2-2; V gene: TRBV9; clone size: .; CDR3 DNA: TGTGCCAGCAGCGTAGGGAGCGGGGAGCTGTTTTTT; CDR3 protein: CASSVGSGELFF
D gene: .; J gene: TRBJ2-5; V gene: TRBV7-9; clone size: .; CDR3 DNA: TGTGCCAGCAGCCTCCCCGGAGGGGCACAAGAGACCCAGTACTTC; CDR3 protein: CASSLPGGAQETQYF
D gene: TRBD1; J gene: TRBJ2-7; V gene: TRBV19; clone size: once; CDR3 DNA: TGTGCCAGTAGTAAGCAATGGACAGGGATCTACGAGCAGTACTTC; CDR3 protein: CASSKQWTGIYEQYF
D gene: .; J gene: TRBJ2-3; V gene: TRBV9; clone size: .; CDR3 DNA: TGTGCCAGCACCCCGGGAAGCACAGATACGCAGTATTTT; CDR3 protein: CASTPGSTDTQYF